This TCR beta chain was identified in a study of CD8+ T cells in alopecia areata. Study-wide results and limits: Lesional scalp, notably in alopecia totalis/universalis, had clonality above that of normal scalp.

The CDR3 extends over 12 amino acids. The germline V and J ends were trimmed by 8 bases and 7 bases, with 11 bases remaining between them. The germline gives CDR1 MGHDK, CDR2 SYGVNS. Details on this clone: Its antigen is undetermined.

Isolated RNA was reverse transcribed into cDNA used as the sequencing template. Libraries were prepared by immunoSEQ multiplex PCR; TCRdb keeps only in-frame clonotypes and omits some of them. The data show 150,000 to 200,000 clones, less than 75% seen once. The source of this sequence is a human donor with alopecia areata. The rearrangement joins TRBV25-1 to TRBJ2-2; unclear D gene. The source material was CD8+ T cells sorted from blood, sampled at week 0. CDR3 nucleotides: TGTGCCAGCCGTTTCGGTGGCGGGGAGCTGTTTTTT. Translating gives CASRFGGGELFF.